The 19 T cell receptor beta chains listed next were all sequenced from one sample in a study of shared clonotypes between healthy human individuals (TCRdb year 2020). The protocol used for the library was the immunoSEQ multiplex PCR assay. The immuneACCESS repertoire file appears here via TCRdb, limited to in-frame rearrangements. These files lack a portion of the clones; in checked studies, under half of the deficit traces to unresolved V genes, and the cause of the others is not known. Here the sample has roughly 500,000 clones; about 96% occur a single time. About 0.059% of the sample goes to the ten largest clones. The sequencing input was naive CD4+ T cells sorted from blood. Per the publication, the cell subset or site label means: CD45RA+ positively selected. These receptors originate from a woman between 25 and 40 years old in good health.

This rearrangement joins TRBV2 to TRBJ1-5; 11 bases are a match to TRBD1. J was trimmed by 6 bases and V by 2 bases; bases with no gene match: 3. The CDR3 consists of 15 residues. Per the germline V gene, CDR1 is SNHLY and CDR2 is FYNNEI. The CDR3 spells CASSERTGGFQPQHF. DNA of the CDR3: TGTGCCAGCAGTGAACGGACAGGGGGCTTTCAGCCCCAGCATTTT.

The chain employs TRBV6-6 and TRBJ1-1, with 10 bases identical to TRBD1. V dropped 7 bases and J dropped 5; count of bases not matched to a gene: 10. The CDR3 runs 15 residues. Germline CDR1 MNHNY, CDR2 SVGAGI (reference sequence). The CDR3 is CASTLGTGDETEAFF. The CDR3 region has the DNA TGTGCCAGCACCTTGGGGACAGGGGATGAAACTGAAGCTTTCTTT.

This chain links TRBV5-4 with TRBJ2-1; D may be TRBD2 (7 bases). The germline V gene encodes CDR1 SGHNT and CDR2 YYREEE (reference sequence). Trimming stripped 1 base from V and 8 bases from J, with 10 bases between. The CDR3 runs 13 residues. DNA of the CDR3: TGTGCCAGCAGCTTGCGGGGGGCTCATGAGCAGTTCTTC. Its translation: CASSLRGAHEQFF.

The chain recombines TRBV27 with TRBJ1-6; 8 nucleotides agree with TRBD1. The CDR3 sequence is 14 residues long. Germline values: CDR1 MNHEY, CDR2 SMNVEV (reference sequence). V dropped 7 bases and J dropped 9; count of bases not matched to a gene: 8. CDR3 nucleotides: TGTGCCAGCACCCAAACAGGGACAGGTTCACCCCTCCACTTT. This gives the protein CASTQTGTGSPLHF.

V usage is TRBV7-5 and J usage is TRBJ1-3. TRBV7-5 is deemed a pseudogene. CDR3 length: 18 residues. The CDR3 is CVRSARPPGSRSGNTIYF. In DNA form, the CDR3 reads TGTGTCAGAAGCGCACGGCCCCCGGGGTCACGCTCTGGAAACACCATATATTTT.

The chain employs TRBV27 and TRBJ1-4, with D unresolved. CDR3 length equals 14 residues. Looked up from germline, CDR1 is MNHEY and CDR2 is SMNVEV (reference sequence). V lost 5 bases to trimming and J lost 8 bases, with 15 bases between them. The CDR3 spells CASSPRRGREKLFF. CDR3 nucleotides: TGTGCCAGCAGTCCCCGACGAGGTAGAGAAAAACTGTTTTTT.

This clone was found a few times. The rearrangement links TRBV20-1 to TRBJ1-5; D gene unclear. Germline V lookup: CDR1 DFQATT, CDR2 SNEGSKA (reference sequence). This CDR3 comprises 10 residues. Between the trimmed V and J ends, which lost 6 bases and 7 bases, there was a span of 7 bases. The CDR3 DNA reads TGCAGTGCCACCCCCCAGCCCCAGCATTTT. This translates into CSATPQPQHF.

This chain uses TRBV15 with TRBJ2-3; 9 nucleotides match TRBD2. From germline, CDR1 is LNHNV and CDR2 YYDKDF (reference sequence). The CDR3 runs to 18 residues. With 5 bases clipped from V and 3 bases from J, the junction kept 15 bases outside the gene matches. The CDR3 DNA follows: TGTGCCACCAGCGGGGGTTTAGCGGGAGATTCCGGGACAGATACGCAGTATTTT. As protein: CATSGGLAGDSGTDTQYF.

This rearrangement joins TRBV29-1 to TRBJ2-2; TRBD2 matches at 10 bases. Germline V lookup: CDR1 SQVTM, CDR2 ANQGSEA. J lost 5 bases, V lost 5 bases, and 2 bases had no gene match. The CDR3 extends over 13 amino acids. DNA for the CDR3: TGCAGCGTTCCTAGCGGGAGTACCGGGGAGCTGTTTTTT. Translated: CSVPSGSTGELFF.

This clone was found once. V is TRBV19 and J is TRBJ2-2, with D possibly being TRBD1 (6 bases). The germline gives CDR1 LNHDA, CDR2 SQIVND (reference sequence). This CDR3 region has 15 residues. V was pared by 6 bases and J by 1 base, with 12 bases between. This CDR3 reads CASSSVGGNTGELFF. CDR3 DNA sequence: TGTGCCAGTAGCTCAGTAGGGGGGAACACCGGGGAGCTGTTTTTT.

The chain is built from TRBV5-1 and TRBJ1-5; 7 bases are a match to TRBD1. The CDR3 has 15 residues. Trimming removed 0 bases from V and 7 bases from J; junction bases left unmatched: 7. The germline gives CDR1 SGHRS, CDR2 YFSETQ. The CDR3 region is CASSLGDSPSQPQHF. CDR3 sequence (DNA): TGCGCCAGCAGCTTGGGGGACAGCCCGAGCCAGCCCCAGCATTTT.

In its sample, this clone was seen once. The CDR3 DNA reads TGTGCCAGCAGTTGGGAGACAGGCGGCTACACCTTC. Translated, it gives CASSWETGGYTF. The chain is built from TRBV28 and TRBJ1-2; D perhaps matches TRBD1 (6 bases). Trimming shortened V by 4 bases and J by 8 bases, and 11 bases separated the two germline ends. Per germline, CDR1 MDHEN and CDR2 SYDVKM. This CDR3 spans 12 amino acids.

This clone was seen once. The chain links TRBV14 to TRBJ2-2; D is undetermined. This CDR3 contains 12 residues. Trimming shortened V by 3 bases and J by 6 bases, and 5 bases separated the two germline ends. Germline V lookup: CDR1 SGHDN, CDR2 FVKESK. CDR3 region: CASSHLAGELFF. As DNA, the CDR3 is TGTGCCAGCAGCCACTTAGCCGGGGAGCTGTTTTTT.

As to this clone: Other DNA sequences within the sample encode an identical CDR3. V usage is TRBV5-1 and J usage is TRBJ2-2, with unresolved D. The CDR3 totals 13 residues. V was cut by 5 bases and J by 3 bases, with 8 bases left in between. Germline V gene lookup returns CDR1 SGHRS and CDR2 YFSETQ. The CDR3 loop is CASSSRDTGELFF. CDR3 bases: TGCGCCAGCAGTTCCCGAGACACCGGGGAGCTGTTTTTT.

This chain joins TRBV7-9 and TRBJ2-5; weak D call: TRBD2 (5 bases). The CDR3 consists of 15 residues. Germline values: CDR1 SEHNR, CDR2 FQNEAQ (reference sequence). Trimming removed 1 base from V and 1 base from J, with 10 bases in between. The CDR3 DNA sequence: TGTGCCAGCAGCTTAGTAGCGTATATCCAAGAGACCCAGTACTTC. Translating gives CASSLVAYIQETQYF.

A single count supports this clone. The chain couples TRBV11-2 to TRBJ2-3, with 8 bases lining up with TRBD2. CDR3 length equals 15 residues. CDR1 SGHAT and CDR2 FQNNGV come from the germline V gene. With 2 bases clipped from V and 0 bases from J, the junction kept 1 base outside the gene matches. DNA for the CDR3: TGTGCCAGCAGCTTAAGACTAGCGAGCACAGATACGCAGTATTTT. It encodes CASSLRLASTDTQYF. The entire variable domain, with the rest obtained from reference TRBV11-2 and TRBJ2-3, is as follows: EAGVAQSPRYKIIEKRQSVAFWCNPISGHATLYWYQQILGQGPKLLIQFQNNGVVDDSQLPKDRFSAERLKGVDSTLKIQPAKLEDSAVYLCASSLRLASTDTQYFGPGTRLTVL.

The rearrangement links TRBV28 to TRBJ2-4; tentatively, D is TRBD2 (5 bases). Germline V gives CDR1 MDHEN, CDR2 SYDVKM. The CDR3 has 12 amino acids. V was trimmed by 11 bases and J by 1 base, leaving 9 bases between them. The CDR3 DNA reads TGTGCCTGCCGCGGGGCCAAAAACATTCAGTACTTC. Its translation is CACRGAKNIQYF.

This rearrangement joins TRBV15 to TRBJ2-3; D unresolved. CDR1 LNHNV and CDR2 YYDKDF come from the germline V gene (reference sequence). V lost 0 bases, J lost 0 bases, and 10 bases lay in between. The CDR3 consists of 16 residues. CDR3 region: CATSRDPPSSTDTQYF. The CDR3 DNA is TGTGCCACCAGCAGAGACCCCCCCTCTAGCACAGATACGCAGTATTTT. Based on the CDR3 plus reference TRBV15 and TRBJ2-3, the full variable domain is DAMVIQNPRYQVTQFGKPVTLSCSQTLNHNVMYWYQQKSSQAPKLLFHYYDKDFNNEADTPDNFQSRRPNTSFCFLDIRSPGLGDTAMYLCATSRDPPSSTDTQYFGPGTRLTVL.

The chain employs TRBV7-6 and TRBJ2-1; 8 bases match TRBD2. The CDR3 consists of 19 residues. CDR1 and CDR2 (germline): SGHVS, FNYEAQ. With 2 bases clipped from V and 0 bases from J, the junction kept 12 bases outside the gene matches. CDR3 in DNA: TGTGCCAGCAGCTTATCGCGGAGACTAGCGCCAAGCTCCTACAATGAGCAGTTCTTC. Translation gives CASSLSRRLAPSSYNEQFF. The full variable domain, completed using reference TRBV7-6 and TRBJ2-1, is GAGVSQSPRYKVTKRGQDVALRCDPISGHVSLYWYRQALGQGPEFLTYFNYEAQQDKSGLPNDRFSAERPEGSISTLTIQRTEQRDSAMYRCASSLSRRLAPSSYNEQFFGPGTRLTVL.